These 24 T cell receptor beta chains were sequenced from one sample in a study of cytomegalovirus exposure and HLA in healthy donors. The PCR employed 60 Vbeta primers together with 13 Jbeta primers. The table came from immunoSEQ multiplex PCR; TCRdb's copy has only in-frame clones and leaves some out. The sample carries over 150,000 clones, about 71% recorded once. Specimen: PBMCs. These TCRs come from a woman under 40 in good health and CMV-seronegative.

This chain joins TRBV9 and TRBJ2-1, with D unclear. The CDR3 extends over 15 amino acids. V was shortened by 4 bases and J by 8 bases, with 19 bases between the two germline ends. The germline V gene encodes CDR1 SGDLS and CDR2 YYNGEE. CDR3 amino acids: CASSPRGQVTDEQFF. CDR3 DNA: TGTGCCAGCAGCCCCCGTGGGCAGGTTACGGATGAGCAGTTCTTC.

The genes are TRBV6-5 and TRBJ2-5, with D perhaps TRBD2 (7 bases). V was cut by 2 bases and J by 4 bases, with 11 bases left in between. The CDR3 has 14 residues. Germline V lookup: CDR1 MNHEY, CDR2 SVGAGI. CDR3 coding DNA: TGTGCCAGCAGTTACAGGGGGGGAGGAGAGACCCAGTACTTC. Translating it yields CASSYRGGGETQYF.

V is TRBV4-1 and J is TRBJ1-1; D call uncertain. V was shortened by 1 base and J by 3 bases, with 3 bases between the two germline ends. Germline CDR1 and CDR2: MGHRA and YSYEKL. This CDR3 is 12 amino acids long. The DNA of the CDR3 is TGCGCCAGCAGCCAAGTAGACACTGAAGCTTTCTTT. The encoded protein is CASSQVDTEAFF.

This clone came up once. This chain joins TRBV6-1 and TRBJ2-7; D not resolved. The germline gives CDR1 MNHNS, CDR2 SASEGT. Trimming took off 8 bases at V and 3 bases at J, with 14 bases between the two ends. This CDR3 contains 13 residues. CDR3 DNA: TGTGCCAGCCTCGAGTGGTCAAACTACGAGCAGTACTTC. Amino acids: CASLEWSNYEQYF.

The chain employs TRBV23-1 and TRBJ1-4; possible D gene TRBD1, 6 bases. TRBV23-1 is annotated as an ORF whose role is uncertain. The CDR3 is 16 residues long. V lost 8 bases, J lost 0 bases, and 16 bases lay in between. The CDR3 spells CASGPTGAATNEKLFF. The CDR3, as DNA: TGCGCCAGCGGACCGACAGGCGCTGCAACTAATGAAAAACTGTTTTTT.

The rearrangement uses TRBV11-2 and TRBJ2-7; D call uncertain. The V and J ends lost 3 bases and 4 bases respectively, with 10 bases between them. There are 13 residues in the CDR3. Germline CDR1 SGHAT, CDR2 FQNNGV. This chain's CDR3 is CASSFSTDYEQYF. CDR3 in DNA: TGTGCCAGCAGCTTTTCTACAGATTACGAGCAGTACTTC.

This chain uses TRBV4-1 with TRBJ2-5, with TRBD1 matching over 7 bases. V trimming: 4 bases; J trimming: 4 bases; junction bases outside the gene matches: 3. Germline V CDR1 and CDR2: MGHRA, YSYEKL. The CDR3 is made up of 13 amino acids. Here the CDR3 reads CASSRQGGETQYF. The CDR3, as DNA: TGCGCCAGCAGCCGACAGGGCGGAGAGACCCAGTACTTC.

The chain uses TRBV6-5 and TRBJ1-4; D is uncertain. From germline, CDR1 is MNHEY and CDR2 SVGAGI. The CDR3 length is 13 residues. Trimming cost V 5 bases and J 6 bases, with 10 bases left between them. DNA for the CDR3: TGTGCCAGCAGTGAGGGTGGCTATGAAAAACTGTTTTTT. Translated, it gives CASSEGGYEKLFF.

This clone was counted once. The rearrangement uses TRBV11-2 and TRBJ2-7; D not certain. The CDR3 spans 14 residues. Germline CDR1 SGHAT, CDR2 FQNNGV. V was pared by 3 bases and J by 2 bases, with 11 bases between. CDR3 residues: CASSFTTPPYEQYF. The CDR3 DNA sequence: TGTGCCAGCAGCTTTACCACTCCCCCCTACGAGCAGTACTTC. Full variable domain (missing parts from reference TRBV11-2 and TRBJ2-7): EAGVAQSPRYKIIEKRQSVAFWCNPISGHATLYWYQQILGQGPKLLIQFQNNGVVDDSQLPKDRFSAERLKGVDSTLKIQPAKLEDSAVYLCASSFTTPPYEQYFGPGTRLTVT.

This clone came up a few times. The CDR3 protein is CASSLGAQYEQYF. The DNA for the CDR3 is TGTGCCAGCAGCTTGGGGGCGCAGTACGAGCAGTACTTC. The chain combines TRBV11-2 with TRBJ2-7; the D gene is possibly TRBD1 (6 bases). Trimming left V 3 bases short and J 4 bases short, with 10 bases between. CDR1 is SGHAT, CDR2 FQNNGV, per germline. The CDR3 has 13 amino acids. Complete variable domain (other parts from reference TRBV11-2 and TRBJ2-7): EAGVAQSPRYKIIEKRQSVAFWCNPISGHATLYWYQQILGQGPKLLIQFQNNGVVDDSQLPKDRFSAERLKGVDSTLKIQPAKLEDSAVYLCASSLGAQYEQYFGPGTRLTVT.

This clone was seen more than once but under ten times. The V call is TRBV18, the J call TRBJ2-7; D may be TRBD2 (7 bases). There are 16 residues in the CDR3. With 6 bases removed from V and 7 bases from J, the gap between germline ends came to 25 bases. Germline loops: CDR1 KGHSH, CDR2 LQKENI. The CDR3 region is CASSLGGGVGTREQYF. The DNA for the CDR3 is TGTGCCAGCTCCCTAGGGGGAGGGGTTGGTACGAGGGAGCAGTACTTC.

V and J are TRBV7-9 and TRBJ2-6, with TRBD1 identical over 8 bases. This CDR3 comprises 18 residues. J gave up 1 base and V 1 base, and 6 bases lay outside the gene matches. The germline V gene has CDR1 SEHNR and CDR2 FQNEAQ (reference sequence). As DNA, the CDR3 is TGTGCCAGCAGCTTAGGGACAGGGATAGTTTCTGGGGCCAACGTCCTGACTTTC. It is translated as CASSLGTGIVSGANVLTF.

The gene calls are TRBV13 and TRBJ2-7; 10 bases are shared with TRBD2. This CDR3 is built from 15 residues. Germline V gene data show CDR1 as PRHDT and CDR2 as FYEKMQ (reference sequence). V dropped 1 base and J dropped 5; count of bases not matched to a gene: 5. This chain's CDR3 is CASSLVSSGGDEQYF. The CDR3 DNA follows: TGTGCCAGCAGCTTAGTTTCTAGCGGGGGTGACGAGCAGTACTTC.

This sequence joins TRBV9 and TRBJ2-7, with D perhaps matching TRBD2 (6 bases). V lost 0 bases, J lost 7 bases, and 11 bases lay in between. The germline gives CDR1 SGDLS, CDR2 YYNGEE. The CDR3 is made up of 13 amino acids. CDR3 sequence (DNA): TGTGCCAGCAGCGTAGCGGTGGAGGGGGAGCAGTACTTC. Residues: CASSVAVEGEQYF.

The chain employs TRBV14 and TRBJ2-7, with D tentatively TRBD1 (5 bases). CDR3 length equals 13 residues. The germline V gene encodes CDR1 SGHDN and CDR2 FVKESK. Trimming removed 4 bases at V and 5 bases at J, with 12 bases between. The CDR3 here is CASSPRGLNEQYF. In DNA form, the CDR3 reads TGTGCCAGCAGCCCAAGGGGCCTCAACGAGCAGTACTTC.

The chain employs TRBV28 and TRBJ2-2; possibly TRBD2 for D (6 bases). Germline V gene sequence: CDR1 MDHEN, CDR2 SYDVKM. V was shortened by 6 bases and J by 6 bases, with 14 bases between the two germline ends. This CDR3 region has 14 residues. Here the CDR3 reads CASSAPGRSGELFF. The CDR3 DNA is TGTGCCAGCAGCGCCCCAGGGAGGTCCGGGGAGCTGTTTTTT.

A word on this clone: The junction departs from the called germline gene at one end, perhaps through a read error. The V gene is TRBV2, the J gene TRBJ2-7; 10 positions agree with TRBD2. Germline CDR1 is SNHLY and CDR2 is FYNNEI. This CDR3 region has 14 residues. CDR3 nucleotides: TGTGCCAGCAGGGAAGGACTAGCGGAGTACGAGCAGTACTTC. It encodes CASREGLAEYEQYF.

This chain joins TRBV5-6 and TRBJ2-5; no firm D call. The DNA matches TRBJ2-7 better at its end, which makes the J call doubtful. Germline values: CDR1 SGHDT, CDR2 YYEEEE. The CDR3 has 12 residues. CDR3 DNA: TGTGCCAGCAGCCTTAATTCCTACGAGCAGTACTTC. Its translation: CASSLNSYEQYF.

The chain recombines TRBV7-9 with TRBJ1-4, with 7 bases lining up with TRBD1. The trim removed 5 bases at V and 5 bases at J, leaving 8 bases unmatched. The germline V gene has CDR1 SEHNR and CDR2 FQNEAQ (reference sequence). The CDR3 loop spans 15 amino acids. The CDR3 reads CASSPTGTVNEKLFF. CDR3 nucleotides: TGTGCCAGCAGCCCAACCGGGACAGTAAATGAAAAACTGTTTTTT. The full variable domain, completed using reference TRBV7-9 and TRBJ1-4, is DTGVSQNPRHKITKRGQNVTFRCDPISEHNRLYWYRQTLGQGPEFLTYFQNEAQLEKSRLLSDRFSAERPKGSFSTLEIQRTEQGDSAMYLCASSPTGTVNEKLFFGSGTQLSVL.

This clone has a handful of counts. V usage is TRBV5-4 and J usage is TRBJ1-4; no definite D call. CDR3 length equals 14 residues. Germline V gives CDR1 SGHNT, CDR2 YYREEE (reference sequence). V shed 4 bases and J shed 8 bases, with 15 bases lying between them. The CDR3 here is CASSIPGRHEKLFF. In nucleotides, the CDR3 is TGTGCCAGCAGCATTCCAGGAAGGCACGAAAAACTGTTTTTT.

The genes are TRBV2 and TRBJ2-2, with 13 bases matching TRBD2. V was pared by 0 bases and J by 7 bases, with 2 bases of the junction left unmatched. Germline CDR1 is SNHLY and CDR2 is FYNNEI. The CDR3 totals 16 residues. In nucleotides, the CDR3 is TGTGCCAGCAGTGAAGCGGGACTAGCGGGGCACGGGGAGCTGTTTTTT. This translates into CASSEAGLAGHGELFF.

This chain uses TRBV18 with TRBJ2-5, with 12 bases matching TRBD1. The CDR3 consists of 13 residues. V trimming: 6 bases; J trimming: 11 bases; junction bases outside the gene matches: 7. Germline assignment: CDR1 KGHSH and CDR2 LQKENI. CDR3 amino acids: CASSSGTGGKQYF. The CDR3, as DNA: TGTGCCAGCTCGTCCGGGACAGGGGGCAAGCAGTACTTC.

The rearrangement links TRBV7-2 to TRBJ1-5, with 7 bases identical to TRBD1. V shed 3 bases, J shed 5 bases, and the junction held 10 bases outside the gene matches. The CDR3 is 16 residues long. Germline CDR1 reads SGHTA; CDR2 reads FQGNSA. The CDR3 region is CASSFKGRDSHQPQHF. CDR3 nucleotide sequence: TGTGCCAGCAGCTTTAAAGGCCGGGACAGCCATCAGCCCCAGCATTTT.

The chain joins TRBV28 to TRBJ2-5, with 7 bases lining up with TRBD1. V shed 7 bases and J 4 bases; nucleotides not matched to a gene: 9. The germline V gene encodes CDR1 MDHEN and CDR2 SYDVKM. CDR3 size: 14 residues. CDR3 DNA: TGTGCCAGCACACTTCAGGGGGTCGGAGAGACCCAGTACTTC. It yields the protein CASTLQGVGETQYF.